These 25 T cell receptor beta chains were all obtained from the same sample, sequenced in a study of PD-L1 blockade in urothelial cancer. Time point of the sample: pretreatment peripheral blood. Assay used: immunoSEQ multiplex PCR; TCRdb lists only in-frame clones, some missing. The table records roughly 130,000 clones, around 85% of them present only once. The specimen was PBMCs, collected around atezolizumab (anti-PD-L1) treatment. Source of these receptors: a man aged 50 or older with urothelial cancer.

The rearrangement joins TRBV6-6 to TRBJ1-6; D possibly corresponds to TRBD1 (6 bases). V lost 11 bases and J 6 bases, leaving 17 bases between the germline ends. Germline assignment: CDR1 MNHNY and CDR2 SVGAGI (reference sequence). The CDR3 spans 14 residues. The CDR3 sequence is CAGRDTYSNSPLHF. In DNA, the CDR3 is TGTGCCGGCCGGGACACGTATTCTAATTCACCCCTCCACTTT.

The J gene is TRBJ2-2, the V gene TRBV7-2; no clear D. Trimming took 4 bases from V and 3 from J, leaving 3 bases between them. Germline loops: CDR1 SGHTA, CDR2 FQGNSA. This CDR3 is built from 12 residues. As DNA, the CDR3 is TGTGCCAGCAGCTCGTACACCGGGGAGCTGTTTTTT. Encoded protein: CASSSYTGELFF.

The chain carries TRBV4-2 and TRBJ2-7; D is ambiguous. The germline gives CDR1 LGHNA, CDR2 YNFKEQ. The CDR3 spans 15 residues. Trimming removed 0 bases at V and 0 bases at J, with 9 bases between. The chain's CDR3 is CASSQDYASSYEQYF. The CDR3 DNA sequence: TGTGCCAGCAGCCAAGATTACGCTAGCTCCTACGAGCAGTACTTC.

Only one count was recorded for this clone. The chain is built from TRBV6-1 and TRBJ2-3, with TRBD2 matching over 11 bases. J gave up 2 bases and V 5 bases, and 3 bases lay outside the gene matches. CDR1 MNHNS and CDR2 SASEGT come from the germline V gene. The CDR3 extends over 15 amino acids. The CDR3 protein is CASSSGLAATDTQYF. The CDR3 DNA follows: TGTGCCAGCAGTTCGGGACTAGCGGCCACAGATACGCAGTATTTT.

The chain recombines TRBV30 with TRBJ2-1, with 8 nucleotides matching TRBD2. Looked up from germline, CDR1 is GTSNPN and CDR2 is SVGIG (reference sequence). The CDR3 has 12 residues. V lost 3 bases and J lost 6; bases outside the gene matches: 1. CDR3 sequence (DNA): TGTGCCTGGAGCAGCGGGAGCAATGAGCAGTTCTTC. Residues: CAWSSGSNEQFF.

This clone appeared a few times. The chain is built from TRBV5-4 and TRBJ2-7; TRBD1 agrees at 7 bases. The ends lost 4 bases at V and 1 base at J; junction bases unmatched: 5. The CDR3 contains 14 residues. Germline CDR1 reads SGHNT; CDR2 reads YYREEE (reference sequence). Here the CDR3 reads CASSRQGGSYEQYF. The CDR3 bases are TGTGCCAGCAGCCGACAGGGCGGATCCTACGAGCAGTACTTC.

This chain joins TRBV28 and TRBJ1-5; 9 bases line up with TRBD1. The CDR3 contains 16 residues. The germline gives CDR1 MDHEN, CDR2 SYDVKM. With 1 base clipped from V and 4 bases from J, the junction kept 5 bases outside the gene matches. CDR3 protein: CASSLFRGTGNQPQHF. In DNA, the CDR3 is TGTGCCAGCAGTTTATTTAGGGGGACAGGGAATCAGCCCCAGCATTTT.

In this sample, this clone turned up once. This rearrangement joins TRBV10-3 to TRBJ1-4, with a tentative D call TRBD1 (6 bases). CDR3 length: 13 residues. From germline, CDR1 is ENHRY and CDR2 SYGVKD. Trimming removed 11 bases from V and 5 bases from J, with 15 bases in between. CDR3 protein: CAARTVLNEKLFF. In DNA, the CDR3 is TGTGCCGCTCGGACAGTCTTAAATGAAAAACTGTTTTTT.

The V call is TRBV2, the J call TRBJ1-5, with D maybe TRBD1 (6 bases). There are 14 residues in the CDR3. V was cut by 6 bases and J by 1 base, with 10 bases left in between. CDR1 and CDR2 from the germline V gene are SNHLY and FYNNEI. The CDR3 DNA reads as TGTGCCAGCAGGAGGGACATAAGCAATCAGCCCCAGCATTTT. Amino acid sequence: CASRRDISNQPQHF.

The J gene is TRBJ2-1, the V gene TRBV30; TRBD1 matches 12 bases. The CDR3 is 14 amino acids. Looked up from germline, CDR1 is GTSNPN and CDR2 is SVGIG (reference sequence). V lost 4 bases to trimming and J lost 7 bases; unmatched junction nucleotides: 5. CDR3 residues: CAWTGQGAFNEQFF. DNA of the CDR3: TGTGCCTGGACGGGACAGGGGGCATTTAATGAGCAGTTCTTC.

The chain combines TRBV6-5 with TRBJ1-1; 7 bases map to TRBD1. Germline-derived CDR1 and CDR2 are MNHEY and SVGAGI. V was clipped by 0 bases and J by 1 base; unmatched bases: 5. The CDR3 has 16 amino acids. The CDR3 region has the DNA TGTGCCAGCAGTTACTCCGGATACAGGGGGAACACTGAAGCTTTCTTT. Translating gives CASSYSGYRGNTEAFF.

The chain employs TRBV6-6 and TRBJ2-7; D is uncertain. Germline V gives CDR1 MNHNY, CDR2 SVGAGI (reference sequence). The CDR3 contains 15 residues. Trimming left V 0 bases short and J 3 bases short, with 12 bases between. CDR3 in amino acids: CASSYSNRADYEQYF. The CDR3 DNA sequence: TGTGCCAGCAGTTACTCGAATAGAGCCGACTACGAGCAGTACTTC.

Only a few counts were recorded for this clone. The chain has TRBV7-9 and TRBJ1-3, with TRBD1 as a possible D gene (5 bases). CDR1 is SEHNR and CDR2 is FQNEAQ in the germline V gene (reference sequence). The CDR3 extends over 18 amino acids. The V gene lost 1 base and the J gene lost 2 bases, with 18 bases spanning the gap. CDR3 protein: CASSLEMRIGRAGNTIYF. The CDR3 region has the DNA TGTGCCAGCAGCTTAGAAATGCGCATCGGCAGGGCTGGAAACACCATATATTTT.

The rearrangement joins TRBV11-2 to TRBJ2-5; 11 bases map to TRBD2. This CDR3 is 13 amino acids long. Germline V gives CDR1 SGHAT, CDR2 FQNNGV. The J segment lost 7 bases and the V segment lost 5 bases, leaving 3 bases of the junction unmatched. In nucleotides, the CDR3 is TGTGCCAGCAGCCCCGGGACTAGCGGGACCCAGTACTTC. Amino acid sequence: CASSPGTSGTQYF.

V gene TRBV5-1 combines with J gene TRBJ2-3; D may be TRBD1 (6 bases). V was trimmed by 3 bases and J by 1 base, leaving 15 bases between them. This CDR3 has 16 amino acids. Per germline, CDR1 SGHRS and CDR2 YFSETQ. The CDR3 DNA follows: TGCGCCAGCAGCTACTTCTCAGGGGCCCGCACAGATACGCAGTATTTT. Translating gives CASSYFSGARTDTQYF.

The chain uses TRBV11-3 and TRBJ2-1; D is perhaps TRBD2 (6 bases). Trimming removed 3 bases at V and 7 bases at J, with 10 bases between. Germline V lookup: CDR1 SGHNT, CDR2 YENEEA. The CDR3 totals 13 residues. CDR3 region: CASSFSSENEQFF. Written as DNA, the CDR3 is TGTGCCAGCAGCTTCTCTAGCGAGAATGAGCAGTTCTTC.

V is TRBV6-1 and J is TRBJ2-7; possible D gene TRBD1, 6 bases. V shed 10 bases and J shed 4 bases, with 14 bases lying between them. The CDR3 extends over 12 amino acids. Germline assignment: CDR1 MNHNS and CDR2 SASEGT. Here the CDR3 reads CATRGVEYEQYF. DNA of the CDR3: TGTGCCACCAGGGGAGTGGAATACGAGCAGTACTTC.

The chain employs TRBV27 and TRBJ1-2; 7 bases map to TRBD1. CDR1 and CDR2 from the germline V gene are MNHEY and SMNVEV (reference sequence). The J segment lost 3 bases and the V segment lost 6 bases, leaving 1 base of the junction unmatched. The CDR3 has 12 amino acids. The CDR3 DNA reads as TGTGCCAGCAGGACAGGGCACTATGGCTACACCTTC. It translates to CASRTGHYGYTF.

This clone was seen repeatedly, ten times or more. J is TRBJ1-2 and V is TRBV27; D is possibly TRBD1 (5 bases). CDR3 length equals 14 residues. V gave up 7 bases and J gave up 8 bases, with 20 bases separating them. Germline values: CDR1 MNHEY, CDR2 SMNVEV (reference sequence). CDR3 sequence reads: CASTDSGGRGGYTF. CDR3 nucleotides: TGTGCCAGCACCGATTCGGGGGGAAGGGGAGGCTACACCTTC.

This clone was found a few times. V and J are TRBV14 and TRBJ2-1; possible D gene TRBD2, 6 bases. CDR1 and CDR2 from the germline V gene are SGHDN and FVKESK. The CDR3 is 19 amino acids. Deletions cut 1 base from V and 2 bases from J, with 21 bases between. CDR3 sequence (DNA): TGTGCCAGCAGCCAAGGTCGGACAAGATGGACTACAGCCTACAATGAGCAGTTCTTC. Protein sequence: CASSQGRTRWTTAYNEQFF.

The chain employs TRBV30 and TRBJ1-1, with D possibly TRBD1 on 6 matching bases. Looked up from germline, CDR1 is GTSNPN and CDR2 is SVGIG (reference sequence). Trimming shortened V by 1 base and J by 5 bases, and 17 bases separated the two germline ends. The CDR3 contains 15 residues. This CDR3 is CAWSGFKGGGTEAFF. CDR3 bases: TGTGCCTGGAGTGGATTCAAGGGAGGGGGTACTGAAGCTTTCTTT.

The chain combines TRBV5-6 with TRBJ2-1; 7 positions agree with TRBD2. The germline gives CDR1 SGHDT, CDR2 YYEEEE. V was clipped by 0 bases and J by 3 bases; unmatched bases: 12. The CDR3 consists of 18 residues. DNA of the CDR3: TGTGCCAGCAGCTTGGAAGCAAGAGACGGGAGGCACTACAATGAGCAGTTCTTC. This translates into CASSLEARDGRHYNEQFF.

CDR3 amino acids: CASSFGGQPNEKLFF. CDR3 in DNA: TGTGCCAGCAGTTTCGGGGGACAGCCTAATGAAAAACTGTTTTTT. The chain joins TRBV27 to TRBJ1-4, with 7 positions matching TRBD1. CDR1 and CDR2 (germline): MNHEY, SMNVEV (reference sequence). The CDR3 extends over 15 amino acids. The trim removed 3 bases at V and 3 bases at J, leaving 4 bases unmatched.

The rearrangement joins TRBV5-8 to TRBJ1-5, with 7 nucleotides matching TRBD1. Looked up from germline, CDR1 is SGHTS and CDR2 is YDEGEE. J gave up 0 bases and V 4 bases, and 7 bases lay outside the gene matches. There are 16 residues in the CDR3. The DNA for the CDR3 is TGTGCCAGCAGCACTGGGACAGCCTATAGCAATCAGCCCCAGCATTTT. Encoded protein: CASSTGTAYSNQPQHF. The variable domain in full, completed from reference TRBV5-8 and TRBJ1-5, reads EAGVTQSPTHLIKTRGQQATLRCSPISGHTSVYWYQQALGLGLQFLLWYDEGEERNRGNFPPRFSGRQFPNYSSELNVNALELEDSALYLCASSTGTAYSNQPQHFGDGTRLSIL.

The chain joins TRBV6-1 to TRBJ2-1, with D tentatively TRBD2 (5 bases). The CDR3 is made up of 14 amino acids. V lost 2 bases and J lost 3, with 8 bases in between. Germline CDR1 reads MNHNS; CDR2 reads SASEGT. The CDR3 coding sequence is TGTGCCAGCAGTGAAAATCGGGGCTACAATGAGCAGTTCTTC. Residues: CASSENRGYNEQFF.